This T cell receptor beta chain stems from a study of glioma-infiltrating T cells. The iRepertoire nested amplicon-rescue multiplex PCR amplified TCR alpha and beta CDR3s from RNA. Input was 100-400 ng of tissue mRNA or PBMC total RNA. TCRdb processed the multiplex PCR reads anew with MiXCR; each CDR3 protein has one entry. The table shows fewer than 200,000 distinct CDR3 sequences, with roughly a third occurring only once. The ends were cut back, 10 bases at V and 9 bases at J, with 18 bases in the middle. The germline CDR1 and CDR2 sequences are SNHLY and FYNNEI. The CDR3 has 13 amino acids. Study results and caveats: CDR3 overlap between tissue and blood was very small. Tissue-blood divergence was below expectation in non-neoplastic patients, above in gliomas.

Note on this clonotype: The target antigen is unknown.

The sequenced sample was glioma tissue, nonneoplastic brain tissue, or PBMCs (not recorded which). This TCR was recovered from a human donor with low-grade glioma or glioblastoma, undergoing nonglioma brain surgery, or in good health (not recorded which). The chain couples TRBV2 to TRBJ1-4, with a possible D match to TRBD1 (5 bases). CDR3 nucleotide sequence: TGTGCCATCATCCCTGACGGGGGGAAAAAACTGTTTTTT. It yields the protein CAIIPDGGKKLFF.